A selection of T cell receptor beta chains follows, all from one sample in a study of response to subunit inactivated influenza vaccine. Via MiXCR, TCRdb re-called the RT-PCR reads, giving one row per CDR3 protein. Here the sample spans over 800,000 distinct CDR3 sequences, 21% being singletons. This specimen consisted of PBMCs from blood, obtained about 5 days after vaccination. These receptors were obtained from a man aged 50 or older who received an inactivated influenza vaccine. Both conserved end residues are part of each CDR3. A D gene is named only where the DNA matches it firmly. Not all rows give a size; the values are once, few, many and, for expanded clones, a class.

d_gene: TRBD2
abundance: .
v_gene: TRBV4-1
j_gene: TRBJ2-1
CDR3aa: CASSVIAGGSNEQFF
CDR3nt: TGCGCCAGCAGCGTTATAGCGGGGGGGTCGAATGAGCAGTTCTTC

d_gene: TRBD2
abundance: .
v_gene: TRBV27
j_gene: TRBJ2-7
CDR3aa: CASSLSTSGGGEQYF
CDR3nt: TGTGCCAGCAGTTTATCTACTAGCGGGGGGGGAGAGCAGTACTTC

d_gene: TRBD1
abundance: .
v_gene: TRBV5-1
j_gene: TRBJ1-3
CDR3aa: CASSRTMTGTGGNTIYF
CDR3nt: TGCGCCAGCAGCAGGACCATGACAGGGACAGGCGGAAACACCATATATTTT

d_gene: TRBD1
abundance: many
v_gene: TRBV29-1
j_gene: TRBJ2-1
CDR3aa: CSVPGQDTLSYNEQFF
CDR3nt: TGCAGCGTGCCGGGACAGGATACCCTCTCCTACAATGAGCAGTTCTTC

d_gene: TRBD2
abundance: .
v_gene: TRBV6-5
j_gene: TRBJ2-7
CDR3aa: CASSYSREVQYF
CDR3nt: TGTGCCAGCAGTTACAGCCGGGAGGTGCAGTACTTC

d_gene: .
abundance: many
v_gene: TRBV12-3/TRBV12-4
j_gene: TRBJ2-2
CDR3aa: CASSPGTTGELFF
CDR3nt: TGTGCCAGCTCACCAGGGACCACCGGGGAGCTGTTTTTT

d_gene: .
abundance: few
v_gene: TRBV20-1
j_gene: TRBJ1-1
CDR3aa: CSANTEAFF
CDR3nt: TGCAGTGCTAACACTGAAGCTTTCTTT

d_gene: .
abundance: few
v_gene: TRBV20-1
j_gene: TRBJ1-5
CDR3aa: CSASFWGLTQPQHF
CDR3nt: TGCAGTGCTAGCTTCTGGGGGCTGACTCAGCCCCAGCATTTT

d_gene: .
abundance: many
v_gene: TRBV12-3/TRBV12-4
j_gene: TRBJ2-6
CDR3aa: CASSSRASGANVLTF
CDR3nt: TGTGCCAGCAGTTCAAGGGCCTCTGGGGCCAACGTCCTGACTTTC

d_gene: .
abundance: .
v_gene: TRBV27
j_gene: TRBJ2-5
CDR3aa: CASSLEADRYQETQYF
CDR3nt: TGTGCCAGCAGTTTAGAAGCTGACAGGTACCAAGAGACCCAGTACTTC

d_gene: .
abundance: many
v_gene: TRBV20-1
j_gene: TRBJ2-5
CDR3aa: CSAPPAVSGETQYF
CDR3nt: TGCAGTGCCCCCCCGGCGGTGTCCGGGGAGACCCAGTACTTC

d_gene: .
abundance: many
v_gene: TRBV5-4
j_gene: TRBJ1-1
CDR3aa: CASSAPGRANEAFF
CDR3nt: TGTGCCAGCAGCGCCCCGGGACGGGCAAATGAAGCTTTCTTT

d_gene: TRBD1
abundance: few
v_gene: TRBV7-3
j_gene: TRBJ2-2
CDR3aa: CASSYGPGQGINGELFF
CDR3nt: TGTGCCAGCAGCTACGGCCCGGGACAGGGGATTAACGGGGAGCTGTTTTTT

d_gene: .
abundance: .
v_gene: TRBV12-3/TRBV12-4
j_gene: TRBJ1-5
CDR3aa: CASSLDARNQPQHF
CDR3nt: TGTGCCAGCAGTTTAGACGCGCGGAATCAGCCCCAGCATTTT

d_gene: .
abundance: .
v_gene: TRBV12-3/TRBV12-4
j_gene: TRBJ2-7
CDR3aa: CASCPPGPIPLEQYF
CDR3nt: TGTGCCAGTTGCCCCCCGGGCCCGATCCCTCTCGAGCAGTACTTC

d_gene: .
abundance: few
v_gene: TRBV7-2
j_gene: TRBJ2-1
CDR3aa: CASSSYPLEHEQFF
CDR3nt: TGTGCCAGCAGCTCCTACCCTCTAGAACATGAGCAGTTCTTC

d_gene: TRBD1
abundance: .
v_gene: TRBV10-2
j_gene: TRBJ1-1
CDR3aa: CASAGTGGRTEAFF
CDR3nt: TGCGCCTCGGCCGGGACAGGGGGAAGAACTGAAGCTTTCTTT

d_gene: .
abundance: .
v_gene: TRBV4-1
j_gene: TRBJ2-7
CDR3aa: CASSQDQGWEQYF
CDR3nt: TGCGCCAGCAGCCAAGATCAGGGTTGGGAGCAGTACTTC

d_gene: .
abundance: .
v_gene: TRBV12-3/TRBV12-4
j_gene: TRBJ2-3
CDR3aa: CASSPLDSSARDTQYF
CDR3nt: TGTGCCAGCAGTCCGCTCGACAGCTCCGCTCGAGATACGCAGTATTTT

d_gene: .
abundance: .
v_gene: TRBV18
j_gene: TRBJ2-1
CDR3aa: CASSPGAFTYNEQFF
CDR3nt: TGTGCCAGCTCACCGGGGGCCTTCACCTACAATGAGCAGTTCTTC

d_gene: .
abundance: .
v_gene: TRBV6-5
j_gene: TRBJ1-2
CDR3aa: CASSYSGQSNYGYTF
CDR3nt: TGTGCCAGCAGTTACTCAGGCCAGTCAAACTATGGCTACACCTTC

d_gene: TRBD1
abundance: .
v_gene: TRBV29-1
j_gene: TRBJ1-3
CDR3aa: CSVQGAPGNTIYF
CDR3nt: TGCAGCGTCCAGGGGGCGCCGGGAAACACCATATATTTT

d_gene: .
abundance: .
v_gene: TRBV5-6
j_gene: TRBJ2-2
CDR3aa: CASSRAATGELFF
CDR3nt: TGTGCCAGCAGCCGAGCAGCCACCGGGGAGCTGTTTTTT

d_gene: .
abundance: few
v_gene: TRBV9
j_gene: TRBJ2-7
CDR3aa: CASSIDSRPREQYF
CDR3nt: TGTGCCAGCAGCATCGACAGTCGCCCGCGCGAGCAGTACTTC

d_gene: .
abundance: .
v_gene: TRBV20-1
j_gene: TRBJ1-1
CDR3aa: CSASNATENTEAFF
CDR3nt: TGCAGTGCTAGTAACGCGACAGAGAACACTGAAGCTTTCTTT

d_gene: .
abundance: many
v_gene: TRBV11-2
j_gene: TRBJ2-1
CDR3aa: CASSLRTNEQFF
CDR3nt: TGTGCCAGCAGCCTCAGAACTAATGAGCAGTTCTTC

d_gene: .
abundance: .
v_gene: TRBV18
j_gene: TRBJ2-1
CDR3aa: CASSDNRGGMDEQFF
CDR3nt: TGTGCCAGCTCGGACAACAGGGGGGGAATGGATGAGCAGTTCTTC

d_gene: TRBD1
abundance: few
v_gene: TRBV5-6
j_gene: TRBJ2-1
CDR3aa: CASSHRTGYNEQFF
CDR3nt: TGTGCCAGCAGCCATCGGACAGGGTACAATGAGCAGTTCTTC

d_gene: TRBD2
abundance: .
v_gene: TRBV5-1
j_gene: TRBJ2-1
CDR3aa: CASSFSGGDLSYNEQFF
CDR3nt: TGCGCCAGCAGCTTTAGCGGGGGGGACCTCTCCTACAATGAGCAGTTCTTC

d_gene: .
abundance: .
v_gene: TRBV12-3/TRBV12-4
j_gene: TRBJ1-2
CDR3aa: CASSWTTGLLPYGYTF
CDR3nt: TGTGCCAGCAGTTGGACGACAGGCTTGCTCCCCTACGGCTACACCTTC

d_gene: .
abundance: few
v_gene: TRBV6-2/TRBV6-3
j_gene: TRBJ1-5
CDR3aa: CASSYWRRNQPQHF
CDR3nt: TGTGCCAGCAGTTACTGGAGACGCAATCAGCCCCAGCATTTT

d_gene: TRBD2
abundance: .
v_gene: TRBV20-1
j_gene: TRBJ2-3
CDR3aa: CSAKGTSRNTDTQYF
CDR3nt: TGCAGTGCTAAGGGGACTAGCCGAAACACAGATACGCAGTATTTT

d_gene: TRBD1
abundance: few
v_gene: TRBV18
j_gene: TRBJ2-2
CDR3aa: CASSSTTGDTGELFF
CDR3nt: TGTGCCAGCTCATCGACGACAGGGGACACCGGGGAGCTGTTTTTT

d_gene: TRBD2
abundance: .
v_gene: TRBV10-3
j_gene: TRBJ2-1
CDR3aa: CAIKTGLLSYNEQFF
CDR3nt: TGTGCCATCAAAACGGGACTACTCTCCTACAATGAGCAGTTCTTC

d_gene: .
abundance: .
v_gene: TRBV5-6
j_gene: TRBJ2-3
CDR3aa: CASSGAEFRVNTQYF
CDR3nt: TGTGCCAGCAGCGGAGCGGAGTTTCGGGTGAATACGCAGTATTTT

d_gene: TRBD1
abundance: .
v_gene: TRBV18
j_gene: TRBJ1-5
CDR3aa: CASRGTGVNQPQHF
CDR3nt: TGTGCCAGCCGGGGGACAGGGGTCAATCAGCCCCAGCATTTT

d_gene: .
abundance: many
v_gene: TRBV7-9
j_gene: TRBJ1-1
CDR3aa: CASSRMNTEAFF
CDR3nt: TGTGCCAGCAGCCGGATGAACACTGAAGCTTTCTTT

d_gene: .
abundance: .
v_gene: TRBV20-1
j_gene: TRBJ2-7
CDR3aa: CSAPMGGLGEQYF
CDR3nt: TGCAGTGCTCCCATGGGCGGCCTGGGCGAGCAGTACTTC

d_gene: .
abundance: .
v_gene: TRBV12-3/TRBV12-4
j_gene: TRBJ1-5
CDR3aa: CASGGSQPQHF
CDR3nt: TGTGCCTCTGGGGGGAGCCAGCCCCAGCATTTT

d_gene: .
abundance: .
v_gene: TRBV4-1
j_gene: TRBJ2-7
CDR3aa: CASSQDPTGTYEQYF
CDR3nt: TGCGCCAGCAGCCAAGATCCGACGGGCACCTACGAGCAGTACTTC

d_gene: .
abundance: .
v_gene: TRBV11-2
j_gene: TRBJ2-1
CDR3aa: CASSLDRTSQEQFF
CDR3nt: TGTGCCAGCAGCTTAGATCGCACGAGCCAAGAGCAGTTCTTC

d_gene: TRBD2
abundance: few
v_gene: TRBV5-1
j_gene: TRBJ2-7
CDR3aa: CASSLVGTRAYEQYF
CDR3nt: TGCGCCAGCAGCTTGGTGGGGACTAGGGCCTACGAGCAGTACTTC

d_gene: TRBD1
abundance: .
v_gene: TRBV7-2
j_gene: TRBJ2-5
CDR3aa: CASSQPTGGTETQYF
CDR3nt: TGTGCCAGCAGCCAACCGACAGGGGGCACGGAGACCCAGTACTTC

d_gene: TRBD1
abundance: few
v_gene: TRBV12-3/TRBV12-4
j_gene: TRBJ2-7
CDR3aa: CASSPTGFNEQYF
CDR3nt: TGTGCCAGCAGCCCGACAGGGTTTAACGAGCAGTACTTC

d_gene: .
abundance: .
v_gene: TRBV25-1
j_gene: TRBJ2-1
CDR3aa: CASSGQGPYNEQFF
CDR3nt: TGTGCCAGCAGTGGGCAGGGGCCATACAATGAGCAGTTCTTC

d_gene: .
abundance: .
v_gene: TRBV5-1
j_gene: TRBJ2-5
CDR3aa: CASSSQGYGQETQYF
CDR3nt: TGCGCCAGCAGCTCACAAGGGTATGGGCAAGAGACCCAGTACTTC